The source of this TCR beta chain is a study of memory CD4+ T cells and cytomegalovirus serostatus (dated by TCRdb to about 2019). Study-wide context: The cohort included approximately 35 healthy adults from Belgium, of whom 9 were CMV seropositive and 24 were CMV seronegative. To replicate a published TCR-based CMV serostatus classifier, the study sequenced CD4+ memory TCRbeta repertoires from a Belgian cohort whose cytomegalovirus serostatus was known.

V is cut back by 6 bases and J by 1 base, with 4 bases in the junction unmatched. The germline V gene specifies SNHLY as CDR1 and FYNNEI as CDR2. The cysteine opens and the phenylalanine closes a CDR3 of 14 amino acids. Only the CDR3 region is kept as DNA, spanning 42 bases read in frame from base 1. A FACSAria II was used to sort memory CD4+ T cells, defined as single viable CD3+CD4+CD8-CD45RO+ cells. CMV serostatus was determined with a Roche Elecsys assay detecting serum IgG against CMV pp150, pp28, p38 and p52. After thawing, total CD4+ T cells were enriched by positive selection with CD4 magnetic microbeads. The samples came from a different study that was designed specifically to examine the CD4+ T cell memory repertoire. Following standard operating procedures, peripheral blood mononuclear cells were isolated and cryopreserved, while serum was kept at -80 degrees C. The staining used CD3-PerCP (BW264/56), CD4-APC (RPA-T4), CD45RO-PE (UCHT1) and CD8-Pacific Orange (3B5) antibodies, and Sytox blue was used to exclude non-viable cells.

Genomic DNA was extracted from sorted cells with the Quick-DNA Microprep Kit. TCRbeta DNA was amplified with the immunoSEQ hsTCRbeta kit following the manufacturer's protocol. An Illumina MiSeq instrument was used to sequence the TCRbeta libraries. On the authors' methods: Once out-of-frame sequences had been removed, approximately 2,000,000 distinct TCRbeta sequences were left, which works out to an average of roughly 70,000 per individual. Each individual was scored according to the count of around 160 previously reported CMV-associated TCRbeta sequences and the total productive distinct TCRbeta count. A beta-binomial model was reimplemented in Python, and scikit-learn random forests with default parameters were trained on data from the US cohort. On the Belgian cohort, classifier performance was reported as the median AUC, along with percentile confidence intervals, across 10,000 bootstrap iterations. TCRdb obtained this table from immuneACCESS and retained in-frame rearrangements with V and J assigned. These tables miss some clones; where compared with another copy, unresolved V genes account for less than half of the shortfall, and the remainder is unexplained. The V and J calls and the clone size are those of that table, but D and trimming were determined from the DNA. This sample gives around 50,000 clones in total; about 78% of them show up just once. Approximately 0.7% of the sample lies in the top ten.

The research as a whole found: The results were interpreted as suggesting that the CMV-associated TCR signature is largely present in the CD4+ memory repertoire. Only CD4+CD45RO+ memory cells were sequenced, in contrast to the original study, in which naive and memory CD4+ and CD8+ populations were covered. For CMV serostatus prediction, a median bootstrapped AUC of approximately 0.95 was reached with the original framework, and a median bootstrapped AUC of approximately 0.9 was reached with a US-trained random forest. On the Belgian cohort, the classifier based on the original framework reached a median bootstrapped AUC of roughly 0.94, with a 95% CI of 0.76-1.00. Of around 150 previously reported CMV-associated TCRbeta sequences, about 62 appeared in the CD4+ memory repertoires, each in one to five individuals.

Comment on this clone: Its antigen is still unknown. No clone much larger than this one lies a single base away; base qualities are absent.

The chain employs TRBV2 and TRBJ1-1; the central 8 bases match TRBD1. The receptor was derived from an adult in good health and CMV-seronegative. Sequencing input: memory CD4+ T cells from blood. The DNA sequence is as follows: TGTGCCAGCAGGCAGACAGGGGCGAACACTGAAGCTTTCTTT. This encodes CASRQTGANTEAFF.